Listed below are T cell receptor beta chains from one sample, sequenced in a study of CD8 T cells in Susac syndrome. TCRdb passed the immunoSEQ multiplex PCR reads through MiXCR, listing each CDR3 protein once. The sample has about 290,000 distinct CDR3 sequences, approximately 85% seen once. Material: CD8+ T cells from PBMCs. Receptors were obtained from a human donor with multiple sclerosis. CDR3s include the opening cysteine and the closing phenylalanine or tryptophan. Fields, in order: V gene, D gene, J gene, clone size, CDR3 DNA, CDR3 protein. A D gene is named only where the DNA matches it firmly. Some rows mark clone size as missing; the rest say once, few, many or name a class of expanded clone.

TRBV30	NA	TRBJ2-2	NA	TGTGCCTGGAGAACGGGGAACACCGGGGAGCTGTTTTTT	CAWRTGNTGELFF
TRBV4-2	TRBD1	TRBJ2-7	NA	TGTGCCAGCAGCCCGCAGGGGGAAGGATACGAGCAGTACTTC	CASSPQGEGYEQYF
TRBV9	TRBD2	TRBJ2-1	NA	TGTGCCAGCAGAAGTGGGACTAGCGCAGATGAGCAGTTCTTC	CASRSGTSADEQFF
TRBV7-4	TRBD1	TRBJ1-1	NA	TGTGCCAGCAGCCCCCGCACAGGGGGCGCAAACACTGAAGCTTTCTTT	CASSPRTGGANTEAFF
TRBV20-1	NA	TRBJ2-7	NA	TGCAGTGCTAGAGATGCGGGGTACTACGAGCAGTACTTC	CSARDAGYYEQYF
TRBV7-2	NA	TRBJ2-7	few	TGTGCCAGCAGCTTAGAAGGGGGATCGGCCCCCTACGAGCAGTACTTC	CASSLEGGSAPYEQYF
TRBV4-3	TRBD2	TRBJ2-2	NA	TGCGCCAGCAGCCGCCTCACGGGGGGACCGTCCACCGGGGAGCTGTTTTTT	CASSRLTGGPSTGELFF
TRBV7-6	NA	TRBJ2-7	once	TGTGCCAGCAGCTTGCCAGGGGGGATATCCGAGCAGTACTTC	CASSLPGGISEQYF
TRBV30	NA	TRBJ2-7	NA	TGTGCCTGGAGTCGGAAAGGGATCTACGAGCAGTACTTC	CAWSRKGIYEQYF
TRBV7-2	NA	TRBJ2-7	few	TGTGCCAGCAGCTTAGGCCGATACATTTACGAGCAGTACTTC	CASSLGRYIYEQYF
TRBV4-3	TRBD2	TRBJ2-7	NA	TGCGCCAGCAGCTTAGCGGGAGATTTCTACGAGCAGTACTTC	CASSLAGDFYEQYF
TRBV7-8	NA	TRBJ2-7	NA	TGTGCCAGCAGCCGATGGGTGGACGAGCAGTACTTC	CASSRWVDEQYF
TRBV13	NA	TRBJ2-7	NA	TGTGCCAGCAGCTTAGGTATGGGCCGCCTGCGGGACAAAGACGAGCAGTACTTC	CASSLGMGRLRDKDEQYF
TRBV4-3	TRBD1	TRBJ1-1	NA	TGCGCCAGCAGCCATAGACAGGGGGGCACTGAAGCTTTCTTT	CASSHRQGGTEAFF
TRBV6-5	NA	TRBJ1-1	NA	TGTGCCAGCAGTTACTCGAGGGACACTGAAGCTTTCTTT	CASSYSRDTEAFF
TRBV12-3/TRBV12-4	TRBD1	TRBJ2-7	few	TGTGCCAGCAGTCCTTCCGGGACAGGGGTCTACGAGCAGTACTTC	CASSPSGTGVYEQYF
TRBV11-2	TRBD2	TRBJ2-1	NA	TGTGCCAGCAGACCTGAACCGGGGACTACCCTAAACAATGAGCAGTTCTTC	CASRPEPGTTLNNEQFF
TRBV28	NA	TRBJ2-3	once	TGTGCCAGCAGTCCAGGTGGTCGTCCTATCACAGATACGCAGTATTTT	CASSPGGRPITDTQYF
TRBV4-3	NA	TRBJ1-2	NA	TGCGCCAGCAGCCCTTGGGAGGGGAGTGGAATGGGGGGCTACACCTTC	CASSPWEGSGMGGYTF
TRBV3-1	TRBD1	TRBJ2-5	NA	TGTGCCAGCAGCCATATACAGGGGGCGGCGTGGGAGACCCAGTACTTC	CASSHIQGAAWETQYF
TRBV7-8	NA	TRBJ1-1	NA	TGTGCCAGCAGCTTAGAGGGCAGGGGTCCAATGAACACTGAAGCTTTCTTT	CASSLEGRGPMNTEAFF
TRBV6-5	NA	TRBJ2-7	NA	TGTGCCAGCAGTTTGGTCCCGACCTACGAGCAGTACTTC	CASSLVPTYEQYF
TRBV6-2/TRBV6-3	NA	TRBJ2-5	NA	TGTGCCAGCAGTTACGCGGGGCTGGGGGAGACCCAGTACTTC	CASSYAGLGETQYF
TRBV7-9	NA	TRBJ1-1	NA	TGTGCCAGCTACGAGACCGAGAACACTGAAGCTTTCTTT	CASYETENTEAFF
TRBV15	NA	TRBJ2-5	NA	TGTGCCACCCGGGACACAAAAGAGACCCAGTACTTC	CATRDTKETQYF
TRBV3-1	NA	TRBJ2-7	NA	TGTGCCAGCAGCCAAGTTGAGGACTACGAGCAGTACTTC	CASSQVEDYEQYF
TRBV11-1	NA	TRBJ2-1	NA	TGTGCCAGCAGCTTAGAAGGAAACGCTGCGCAGTTCTTC	CASSLEGNAAQFF
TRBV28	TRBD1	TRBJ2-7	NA	TGTGCCAGCACAGGACAGGGGTTTACTCGCGAGCAGTACTTC	CASTGQGFTREQYF
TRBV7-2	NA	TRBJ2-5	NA	TGTGCCAGCAGCGCCGCGGACGGCAACCAAGAGACCCAGTACTTC	CASSAADGNQETQYF
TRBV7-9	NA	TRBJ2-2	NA	TGTGCCAGCCGTTCGCCTTTACAGGATACCGGGGAGCTGTTTTTT	CASRSPLQDTGELFF
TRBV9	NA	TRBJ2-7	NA	TGTGCCAGCAGCAGGACAGAGTACGAGCAGTACTTC	CASSRTEYEQYF
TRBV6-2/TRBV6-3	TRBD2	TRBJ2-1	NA	TGTGCCAGCAGATTAGCGGGAGGGCCCTACAATGAGCAGTTCTTC	CASRLAGGPYNEQFF
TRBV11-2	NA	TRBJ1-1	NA	TGTGCCAGCAGACCTTCGACGGGGCCTGAAGCTTTCTTT	CASRPSTGPEAFF
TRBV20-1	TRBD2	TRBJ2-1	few	TGCAGTGCTAGAGATAATCGGGGGGAGGGCCTTCCAGAACCCTACAATGAGCAGTTCTTC	CSARDNRGEGLPEPYNEQFF
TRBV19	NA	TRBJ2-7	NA	TGTGCCAGTAGTATAGTGGGGGAAGCCTACGAGCAGTACTTC	CASSIVGEAYEQYF
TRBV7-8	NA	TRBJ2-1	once	TGTGCCAGCAGCTTAGCGCTCCTGGGGGGTTCCTACAATGAGCAGTTCTTC	CASSLALLGGSYNEQFF
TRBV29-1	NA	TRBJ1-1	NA	TGCAGCGTTCCCTTTAAGAGCGACACTGAAGCTTTCTTT	CSVPFKSDTEAFF
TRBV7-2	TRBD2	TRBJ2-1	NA	TGTGCCAGCAGCGGAGGACTAGCGGCCATAGGCCCCTACAATGAGCAGTTCTTC	CASSGGLAAIGPYNEQFF
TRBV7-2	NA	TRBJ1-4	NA	TGTGCCAGCAGCTTGGCCAGCAATAATGAAAAACTGTTTTTT	CASSLASNNEKLFF
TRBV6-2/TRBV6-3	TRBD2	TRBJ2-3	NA	TGTGCCAGCAGTTACTCGATGAGGCTCCCGGGACTAGCGGGAGGACCCCTGTGGGATACGCAGTATTTT	CASSYSMRLPGLAGGPLWDTQYF
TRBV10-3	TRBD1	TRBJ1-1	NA	TGTGCCATCAGTGAATCAGGGGGGAACACTGAAGCTTTCTTT	CAISESGGNTEAFF
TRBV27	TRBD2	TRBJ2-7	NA	TGTGCCAGCAGTATGCTAGCGGCCTACGAGCAGTACTTC	CASSMLAAYEQYF
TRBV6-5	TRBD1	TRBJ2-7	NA	TGTGCCAGCAGTTACTTGACAGGGGGGTCCTACGAGCAGTACTTC	CASSYLTGGSYEQYF
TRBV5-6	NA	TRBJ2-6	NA	TGTGCCAGCAGCGAGGGTCCAGGCTTTTGGGGGGCCAACGTCCTGACTTTC	CASSEGPGFWGANVLTF
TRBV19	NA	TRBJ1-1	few	TGTGCCAGTAGTATTATGACAGGTGGGAACACTGAAGCTTTCTTT	CASSIMTGGNTEAFF
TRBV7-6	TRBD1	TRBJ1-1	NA	TGTGCCAGCAGCTTATCACAGGGGGCAAGGAACACTGAAGCTTTCTTT	CASSLSQGARNTEAFF
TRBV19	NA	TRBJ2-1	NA	TGTGCCAGTAGCTTAACCCCCGCGGTGGAGCAGTTCTTC	CASSLTPAVEQFF
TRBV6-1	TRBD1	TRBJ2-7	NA	TGTGCCAGCAGTCGGGACAGGGGCCTCCCTTTCTACGAGCAGTACTTC	CASSRDRGLPFYEQYF
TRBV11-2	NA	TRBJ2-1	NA	TGTGCCAGCAGCTCCTCAGATTACTCCTACAATGAGCAGTTCTTC	CASSSSDYSYNEQFF
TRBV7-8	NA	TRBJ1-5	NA	TGTGCCAGCAGCTTAGTACAGGACTATAGCAATCAGCCCCAGCATTTT	CASSLVQDYSNQPQHF
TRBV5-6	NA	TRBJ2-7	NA	TGTGCCATCCTCGGCCAGGGAGGCTACGAGCAGTACTTC	CAILGQGGYEQYF
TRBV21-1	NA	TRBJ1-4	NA	TGTGCCAGCAGCGCCTGGGCGACAGACGGGAATGAAAAACTGTTTTTT	CASSAWATDGNEKLFF
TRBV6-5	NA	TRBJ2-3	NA	TGTGCCAGCAGGGTTCAGGGATCTAGCACAGATACGCAGTATTTT	CASRVQGSSTDTQYF
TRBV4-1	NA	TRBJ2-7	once	TGCGCCAGCAGCCAAGATCCGGGACCAACGGTAACCTACGAGCAGTACTTC	CASSQDPGPTVTYEQYF
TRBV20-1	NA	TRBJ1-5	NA	TGCAGTGCTAGACCTCTTAATCAGCCCCAGCATTTT	CSARPLNQPQHF
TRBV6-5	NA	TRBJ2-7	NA	TGTGCCAGCAGTTACTACAACTACGAGCAGTACTTC	CASSYYNYEQYF
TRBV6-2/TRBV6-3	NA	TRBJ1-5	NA	TGTGCCAGCAGTTTCTCCGGGGGGCCGGAGCCCCAGCATTTT	CASSFSGGPEPQHF